This is a list of T cell receptor beta chains from one sample in a study of shared clonotypes between healthy human individuals. Here immunoSEQ multiplex PCR was the method, and the copy in TCRdb shows in-frame clones only, minus some. The sample has 900,000 to 1,200,000 clones, 75% to 80% seen once. Sequenced material: memory CD4+ T cells from PBMCs. The receptor source for this set is a man between 18 and 29 years old in good health. Some clones in this sample may be carry-over from other donors' samples. Both conserved end residues are part of each CDR3. The D gene is left open where the match is weak. A row's size may be missing; if present it is once, few, many or a size class.

J gene | V gene | D gene | clone size | CDR3 protein | CDR3 DNA
TRBJ2-7 | TRBV9 | . | . | CASSVDPRGSEQYF | TGTGCCAGCAGCGTGGACCCGCGAGGGTCCGAGCAGTACTTC
TRBJ2-1 | TRBV28 | TRBD2 | . | CASSLNLAGESSYNEQFF | TGTGCCAGCAGTTTAAACTTAGCGGGAGAAAGCTCCTACAATGAGCAGTTCTTC
TRBJ2-7 | TRBV27 | TRBD1 | . | CASSAYPGGANNEQYF | TGTGCCAGCAGTGCCTACCCAGGGGGCGCGAACAACGAGCAGTACTTC
TRBJ2-1 | TRBV2 | . | . | CASSELADNEQFF | TGTGCCAGCAGTGAACTTGCCGACAATGAGCAGTTCTTC
TRBJ1-2 | TRBV9 | . | . | CASSVDPPATSGYTF | TGTGCCAGCAGCGTAGACCCCCCAGCCACTAGTGGCTACACCTTC
TRBJ1-2 | TRBV27 | TRBD1 | . | CASSSDRVGDGYTF | TGTGCCAGCAGTTCGGACAGGGTGGGGGATGGCTACACCTTC
TRBJ1-1 | TRBV30 | . | . | CAWSVQAGNTEAFF | TGTGCCTGGAGTGTACAGGCCGGGAACACTGAAGCTTTCTTT
TRBJ2-7 | TRBV6-6 | . | . | CASSYEGRGSYEQYF | TGTGCCAGCAGTTACGAGGGTAGGGGATCGTACGAGCAGTACTTC
TRBJ1-2 | TRBV19 | . | few | CASSIAVAGAGGYTF | TGTGCCAGTAGTATAGCAGTTGCAGGGGCTGGTGGCTACACCTTC
TRBJ1-1 | TRBV27 | . | . | CASSYTRPRNTEAFF | TGTGCCAGCAGTTATACTCGACCTCGGAACACTGAAGCTTTCTTT